These 3 T cell receptor beta chains share one sample of origin, sequenced in a study of blood T cell repertoires in COVID-19. TCRdb's copy holds only in-frame clones and misses some; the assay was immunoSEQ multiplex PCR. Of about 170,000 clones in the sample, about 87% were seen once. Sequencing was done on a sample of peripheral blood. All receptors come from a man between 18 and 29 years old with active or convalescent COVID-19.

V is TRBV28 and J is TRBJ2-7; TRBD2 aligns across 15 bases. The CDR3 is 16 amino acids. Germline values: CDR1 MDHEN, CDR2 SYDVKM. The trim removed 5 bases at V and 5 bases at J, leaving 7 bases unmatched. CDR3 nucleotides: TGTGCCAGCAGTACGGGGACTAGCGGGAGGAGCCACGAGCAGTACTTC. This translates into CASSTGTSGRSHEQYF.

On this clone itself: The identical CDR3 is also encoded by other nucleotide sequences in the sample. The chain has TRBV29-1 and TRBJ1-1; D gene ambiguous. The CDR3 is 12 residues long. V was trimmed by 4 bases and J by 3 bases, leaving 9 bases between them. Germline assignment: CDR1 SQVTM and CDR2 ANQGSEA. CDR3 nucleotide sequence: TGCAGCGTTGTCGGTAGTTACACTGAAGCTTTCTTT. It yields the protein CSVVGSYTEAFF.

A few counts support this clone. V usage is TRBV4-3 and J usage is TRBJ1-3; D might be TRBD1 (5 bases). CDR3 length: 15 amino acids. V lost 2 bases and J lost 5, with 13 bases in between. Germline CDR1 is LGHNA and CDR2 is YSLEER. The CDR3 nucleotides read TGCGCCAGCAGCCAAAAGCGGGGGGGGAGAAACACCATATATTTT. It translates to CASSQKRGGRNTIYF.